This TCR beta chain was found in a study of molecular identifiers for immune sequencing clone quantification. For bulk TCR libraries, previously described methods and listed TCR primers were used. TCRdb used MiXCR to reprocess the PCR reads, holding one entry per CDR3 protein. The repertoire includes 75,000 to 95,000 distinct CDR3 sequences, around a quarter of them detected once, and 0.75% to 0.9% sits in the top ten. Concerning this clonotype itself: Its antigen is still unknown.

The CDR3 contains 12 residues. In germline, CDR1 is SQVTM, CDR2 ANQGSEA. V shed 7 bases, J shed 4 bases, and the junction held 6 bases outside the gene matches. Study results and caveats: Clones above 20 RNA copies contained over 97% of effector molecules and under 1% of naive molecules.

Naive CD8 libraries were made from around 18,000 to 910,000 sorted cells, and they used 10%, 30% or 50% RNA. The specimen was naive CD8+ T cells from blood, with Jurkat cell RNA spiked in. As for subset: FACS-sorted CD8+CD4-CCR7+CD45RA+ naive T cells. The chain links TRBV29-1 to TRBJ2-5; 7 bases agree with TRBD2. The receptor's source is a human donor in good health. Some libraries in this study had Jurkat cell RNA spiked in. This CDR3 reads CSATGGRETQYF. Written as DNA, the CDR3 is TGCAGCGCGACGGGGGGACGAGAGACCCAGTACTTC. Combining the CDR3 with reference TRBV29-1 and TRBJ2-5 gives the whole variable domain SAVISQKPSRDICQRGTSLTIQCQVDSQVTMMFWYRQQPGQSLTLIATANQGSEATYESGFVIDKFPISRPNLTFSTLTVSNMSPEDSSIYLCSATGGRETQYFGPGTRLLVL.